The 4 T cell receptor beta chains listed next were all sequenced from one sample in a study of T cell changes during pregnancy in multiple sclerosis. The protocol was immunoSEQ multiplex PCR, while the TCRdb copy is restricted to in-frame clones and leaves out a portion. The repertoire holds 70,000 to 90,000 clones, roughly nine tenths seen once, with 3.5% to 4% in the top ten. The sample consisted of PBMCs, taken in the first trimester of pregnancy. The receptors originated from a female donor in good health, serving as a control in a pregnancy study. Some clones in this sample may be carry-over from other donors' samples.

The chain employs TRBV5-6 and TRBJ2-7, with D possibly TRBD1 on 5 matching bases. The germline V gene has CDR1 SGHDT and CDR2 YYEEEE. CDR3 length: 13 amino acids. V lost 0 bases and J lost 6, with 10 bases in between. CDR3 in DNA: TGTGCCAGCAGCTTGGGAGGCAGGGCCGAGCAGTACTTC. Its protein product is CASSLGGRAEQYF.

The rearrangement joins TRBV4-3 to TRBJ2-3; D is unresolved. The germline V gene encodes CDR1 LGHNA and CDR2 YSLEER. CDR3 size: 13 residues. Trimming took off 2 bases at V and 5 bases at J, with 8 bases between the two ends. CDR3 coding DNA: TGCGCCAGCAGCCAACGAGTGTTAGATACGCAGTATTTT. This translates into CASSQRVLDTQYF.

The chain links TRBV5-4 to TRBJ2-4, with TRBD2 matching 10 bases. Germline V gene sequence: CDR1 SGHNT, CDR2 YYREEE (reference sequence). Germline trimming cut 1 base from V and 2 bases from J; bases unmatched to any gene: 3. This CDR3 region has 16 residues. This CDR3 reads CASSLSAGGPKNIQYF. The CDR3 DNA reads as TGTGCCAGCAGCTTGTCAGCGGGAGGGCCCAAAAACATTCAGTACTTC. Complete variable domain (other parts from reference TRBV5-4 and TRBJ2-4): ETGVTQSPTHLIKTRGQQVTLRCSSQSGHNTVSWYQQALGQGPQFIFQYYREEENGRGNFPPRFSGLQFPNYSSELNVNALELDDSALYLCASSLSAGGPKNIQYFGAGTRLSVL.

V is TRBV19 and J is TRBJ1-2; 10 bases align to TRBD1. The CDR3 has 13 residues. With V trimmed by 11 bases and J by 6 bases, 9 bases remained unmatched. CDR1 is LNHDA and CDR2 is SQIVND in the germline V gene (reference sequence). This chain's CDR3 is CACTGQGRDGYTF. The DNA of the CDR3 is TGTGCCTGCACGGGACAGGGGAGAGATGGCTACACCTTC.